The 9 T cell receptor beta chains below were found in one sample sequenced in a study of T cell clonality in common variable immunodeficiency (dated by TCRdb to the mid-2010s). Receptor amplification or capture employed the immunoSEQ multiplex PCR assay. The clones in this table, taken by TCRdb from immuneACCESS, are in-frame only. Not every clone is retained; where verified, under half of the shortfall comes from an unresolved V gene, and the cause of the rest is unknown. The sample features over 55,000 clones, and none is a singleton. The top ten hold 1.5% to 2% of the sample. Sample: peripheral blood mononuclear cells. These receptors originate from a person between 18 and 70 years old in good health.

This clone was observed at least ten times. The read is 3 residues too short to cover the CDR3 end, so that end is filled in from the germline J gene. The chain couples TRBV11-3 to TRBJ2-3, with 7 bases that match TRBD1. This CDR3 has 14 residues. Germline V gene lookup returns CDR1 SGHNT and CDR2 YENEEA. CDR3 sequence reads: CASSPRDRRAAQYF. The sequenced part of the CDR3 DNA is TGTGCCAGCAGCCCCCGGGACAGACGAGCCGCG. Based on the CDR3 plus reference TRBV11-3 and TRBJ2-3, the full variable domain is EAGVVQSPRYKIIEKKQPVAFWCNPISGHNTLYWYLQNLGQGPELLIRYENEEAVDDSQLPKDRFSAERLKGVDSTLKIQPAELGDSAVYLCASSPRDRRAAQYFGPGTRLTVL.

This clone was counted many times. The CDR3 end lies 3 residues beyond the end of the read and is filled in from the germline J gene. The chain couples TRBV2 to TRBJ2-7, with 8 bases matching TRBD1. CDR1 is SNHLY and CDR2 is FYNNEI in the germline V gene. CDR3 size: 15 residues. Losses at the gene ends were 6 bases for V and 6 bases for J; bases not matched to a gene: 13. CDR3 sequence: CASSMTGTGLREQYF. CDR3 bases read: TGTGCCAGCAGCATGACCGGGACAGGTCTCCGCGAG.

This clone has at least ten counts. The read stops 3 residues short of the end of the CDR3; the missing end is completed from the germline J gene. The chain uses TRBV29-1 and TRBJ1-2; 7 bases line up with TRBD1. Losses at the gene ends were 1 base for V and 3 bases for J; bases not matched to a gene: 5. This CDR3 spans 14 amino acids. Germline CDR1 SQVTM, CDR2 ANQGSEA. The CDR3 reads CSVEVNRGDYGYTF. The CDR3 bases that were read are TGCAGCGTTGAAGTAAACAGGGGTGACTATGGC.

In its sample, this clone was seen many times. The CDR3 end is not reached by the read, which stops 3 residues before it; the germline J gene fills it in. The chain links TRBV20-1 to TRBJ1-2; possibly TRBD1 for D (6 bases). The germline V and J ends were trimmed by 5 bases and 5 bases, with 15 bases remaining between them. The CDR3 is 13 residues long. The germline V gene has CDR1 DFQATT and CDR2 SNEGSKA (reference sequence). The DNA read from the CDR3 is TGCAGTGCTTTACAGGGAGGGAATTATGGC. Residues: CSALQGGNYG. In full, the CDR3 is CSALQGGNYGYTF.

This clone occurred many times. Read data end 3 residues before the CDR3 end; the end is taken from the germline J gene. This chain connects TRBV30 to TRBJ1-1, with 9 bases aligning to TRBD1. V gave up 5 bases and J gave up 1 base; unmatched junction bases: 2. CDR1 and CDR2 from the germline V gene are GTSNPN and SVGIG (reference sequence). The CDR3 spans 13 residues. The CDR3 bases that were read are TGTGCCTGGGAGGGACAGGGGAACACTGAA. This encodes CAWEGQGNTE. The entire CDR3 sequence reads CAWEGQGNTEAFF.

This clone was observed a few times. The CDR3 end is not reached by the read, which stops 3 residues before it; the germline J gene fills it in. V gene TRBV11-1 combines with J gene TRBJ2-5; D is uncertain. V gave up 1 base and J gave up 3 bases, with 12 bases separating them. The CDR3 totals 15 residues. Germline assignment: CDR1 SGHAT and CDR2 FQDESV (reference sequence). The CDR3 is CASSLGYISEETQYF. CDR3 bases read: TGTGCCAGCAGCTTAGGATACATTTCTGAAGAGACC.

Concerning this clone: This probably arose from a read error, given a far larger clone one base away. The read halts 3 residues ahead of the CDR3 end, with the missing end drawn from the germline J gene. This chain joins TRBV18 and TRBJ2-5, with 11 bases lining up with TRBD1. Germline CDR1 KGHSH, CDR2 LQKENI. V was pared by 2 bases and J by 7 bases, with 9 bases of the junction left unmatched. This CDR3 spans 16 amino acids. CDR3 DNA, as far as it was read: TGTGCCAGCTCACCATTAGGACAGGGGGCGAGAGGGACC. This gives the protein CASSPLGQGARGT. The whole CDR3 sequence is CASSPLGQGARGTQYF.

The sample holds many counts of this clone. The sequenced CDR3 bases are TGCAGTGCTAGAGGGGCGGGGGGAGAGACC. Its protein product is CSARGAGGET. The CDR3 as a whole reads CSARGAGGETQYF. This sequence joins TRBV20-1 and TRBJ2-5, with 8 bases matching TRBD2. The read finishes 3 residues shy of the CDR3 end, and the germline J gene is used to complete it. This CDR3 is built from 13 residues. Germline V CDR1 and CDR2: DFQATT, SNEGSKA (reference sequence). Losses at the gene ends were 1 base for V and 4 bases for J; bases not matched to a gene: 2.

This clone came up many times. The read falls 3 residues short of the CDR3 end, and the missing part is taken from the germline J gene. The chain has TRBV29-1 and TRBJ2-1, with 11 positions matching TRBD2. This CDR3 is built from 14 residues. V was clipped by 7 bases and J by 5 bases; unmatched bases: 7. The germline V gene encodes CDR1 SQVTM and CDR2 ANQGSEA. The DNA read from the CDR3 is TGCAGCGCTGACGGGGGACTAGCGGACAATGAG. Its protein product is CSADGGLADNE. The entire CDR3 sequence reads CSADGGLADNEQFF.